This T cell receptor beta chain was sequenced during a study of shared clonotypes between healthy human individuals. Donors comprised only Caucasian adults living in Nashville, Tennessee. Trimming took 2 bases from V and 2 from J; bases not matched to a gene: 4. The CDR3 has 16 residues. From germline, CDR1 is SGHAT and CDR2 FQNNGV. Genomic DNA from each subset was divided evenly over several immunoSEQ plates. Data came from immunoSEQ multiplex PCR; TCRdb stores just in-frame clones and leaves some out. The repertoire has about 480,000 clones, 60% to 85% of them found once; the top ten carry over 10%.

The gene calls are TRBV11-2 and TRBJ2-1; 9 bases align to TRBD2. This receptor was identified in a woman in her forties in good health. Some clones in this sample may be carry-over from other donors' samples. The sample consisted of PBMCs. CDR3 region: CASSLRAGGAYNEQFF. DNA of the CDR3: TGTGCCAGCAGCTTACGGGCGGGAGGGGCCTACAATGAGCAGTTCTTC.